This TCR beta chain stems from a study of T-cell reconstitution after alpha-beta-depleted transplantation in children. Ten or more counts support this clonotype. V was clipped by 5 bases and J by 6 bases, with 14 bases between them. The CDR3 length is 14 residues. Germline assignment: CDR1 SGHTA and CDR2 FQGNSA. Unique molecular identifiers were incorporated when the TCRbeta library was constructed. Each CDR3 protein is one row after TCRdb ran MiXCR on the PCR reads. Altogether approximately 83,000 distinct CDR3 sequences are present, 10% to 15% being singletons, with the ten largest covering around 13%.

The J gene is TRBJ1-5, the V gene TRBV7-2, with D perhaps TRBD1 (6 bases). This TCR was sampled from a human donor who donated a stem cell graft to a child with inherited bone marrow failure. Sequenced here: PBMCs from the stem cell graft donor, sampled from the stem cell graft. The DNA of the CDR3 is TGTGCCAGCAGCCCCAGGGTAGGGGGTCAGCCCCAGCATTTT. Residues: CASSPRVGGQPQHF.